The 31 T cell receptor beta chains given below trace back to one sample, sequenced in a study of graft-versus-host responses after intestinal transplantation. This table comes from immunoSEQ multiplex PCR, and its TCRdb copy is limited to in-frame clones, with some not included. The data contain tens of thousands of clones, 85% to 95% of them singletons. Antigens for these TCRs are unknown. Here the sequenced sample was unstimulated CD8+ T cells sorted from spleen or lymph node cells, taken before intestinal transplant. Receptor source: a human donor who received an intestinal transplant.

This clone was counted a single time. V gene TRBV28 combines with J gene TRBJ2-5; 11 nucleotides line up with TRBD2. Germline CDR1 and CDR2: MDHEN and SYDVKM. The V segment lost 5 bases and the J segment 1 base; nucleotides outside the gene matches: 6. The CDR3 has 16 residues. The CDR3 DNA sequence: TGTGCCAGCAGTGTGGGACTAGCGGTCATCCAAGAGACCCAGTACTTC. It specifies CASSVGLAVIQETQYF.

The DNA of the CDR3 is TGTGCCAGCAGCGTCCAATTTGGACTCGAGCAGTACTTC. Translation gives CASSVQFGLEQYF. The chain is built from TRBV9 and TRBJ2-7; possibly TRBD2 for D (5 bases). The V gene lost 2 bases and the J gene lost 6 bases, with 12 bases spanning the gap. The CDR3 is made up of 13 amino acids. The germline CDR1 and CDR2 sequences are SGDLS and YYNGEE.

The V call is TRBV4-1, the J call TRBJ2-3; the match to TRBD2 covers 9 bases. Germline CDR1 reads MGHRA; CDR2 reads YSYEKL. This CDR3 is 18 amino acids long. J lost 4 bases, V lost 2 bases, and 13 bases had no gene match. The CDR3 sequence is CASSQPSIRGREADTQYF. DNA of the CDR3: TGCGCCAGCAGCCAACCTAGCATTCGCGGGAGGGAGGCAGATACGCAGTATTTT.

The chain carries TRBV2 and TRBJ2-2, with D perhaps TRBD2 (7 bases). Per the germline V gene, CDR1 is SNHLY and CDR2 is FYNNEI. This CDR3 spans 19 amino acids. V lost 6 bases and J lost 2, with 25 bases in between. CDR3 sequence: CASRGGPPYNRLNTGELFF. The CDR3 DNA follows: TGTGCCAGCAGGGGGGGGCCTCCCTACAACCGATTAAACACCGGGGAGCTGTTTTTT.

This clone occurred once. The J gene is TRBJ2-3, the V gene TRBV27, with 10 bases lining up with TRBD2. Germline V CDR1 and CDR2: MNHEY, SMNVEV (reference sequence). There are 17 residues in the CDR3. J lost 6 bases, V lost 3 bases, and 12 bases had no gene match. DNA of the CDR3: TGTGCCAGCAGTTTTACCAAAGCGGGAGGGCCGTGGGATACGCAGTATTTT. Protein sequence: CASSFTKAGGPWDTQYF.

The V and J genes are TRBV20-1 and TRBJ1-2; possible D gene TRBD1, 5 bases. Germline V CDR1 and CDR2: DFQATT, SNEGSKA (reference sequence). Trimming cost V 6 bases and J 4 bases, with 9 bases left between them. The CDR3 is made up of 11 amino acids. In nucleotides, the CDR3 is TGCAGTGCGGAGGGGCCCTATGGCTACACCTTC. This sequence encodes CSAEGPYGYTF.

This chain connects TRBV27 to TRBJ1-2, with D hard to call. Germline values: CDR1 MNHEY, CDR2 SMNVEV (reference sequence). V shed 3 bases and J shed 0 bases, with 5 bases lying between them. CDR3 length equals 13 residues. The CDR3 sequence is CASSFQANYGYTF. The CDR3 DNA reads TGTGCCAGCAGTTTTCAGGCTAACTATGGCTACACCTTC.

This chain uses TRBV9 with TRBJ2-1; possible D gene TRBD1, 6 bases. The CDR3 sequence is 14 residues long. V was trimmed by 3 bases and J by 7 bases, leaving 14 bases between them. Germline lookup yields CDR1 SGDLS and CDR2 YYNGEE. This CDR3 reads CASSDRDTENEQFF. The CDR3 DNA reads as TGTGCCAGCAGCGACCGGGACACCGAGAATGAGCAGTTCTTC.

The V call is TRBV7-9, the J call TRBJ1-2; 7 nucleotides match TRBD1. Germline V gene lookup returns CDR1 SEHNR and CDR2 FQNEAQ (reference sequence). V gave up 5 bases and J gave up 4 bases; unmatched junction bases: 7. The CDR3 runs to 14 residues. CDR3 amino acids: CASSPGQTSYGYTF. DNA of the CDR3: TGTGCCAGCAGCCCGGGACAGACTTCCTATGGCTACACCTTC.

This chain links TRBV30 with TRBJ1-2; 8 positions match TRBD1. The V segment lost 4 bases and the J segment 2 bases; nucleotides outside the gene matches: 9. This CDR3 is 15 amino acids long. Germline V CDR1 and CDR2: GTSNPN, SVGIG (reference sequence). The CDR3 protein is CAWTDLGQGNYGYTF. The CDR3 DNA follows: TGTGCCTGGACTGACTTAGGACAGGGAAACTATGGCTACACCTTC.

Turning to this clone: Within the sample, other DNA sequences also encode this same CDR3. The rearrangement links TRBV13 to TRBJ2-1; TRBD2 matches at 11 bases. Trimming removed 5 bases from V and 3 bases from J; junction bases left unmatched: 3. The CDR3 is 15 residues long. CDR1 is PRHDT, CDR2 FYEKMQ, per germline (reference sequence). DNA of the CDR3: TGTGCCAGCAGCCCAGGACTAGCGGGCTACAATGAGCAGTTCTTC. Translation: CASSPGLAGYNEQFF.

In DNA, the CDR3 is TGTGCCACCGACGAAGGGGAGGGATTTGACTATGGCTACACCTTC. Translation: CATDEGEGFDYGYTF. This sequence joins TRBV28 and TRBJ1-2, with a possible D match to TRBD1 (5 bases). The CDR3 length is 15 residues. CDR1 and CDR2 from the germline V gene are MDHEN and SYDVKM. V gave up 10 bases and J gave up 3 bases, with 21 bases separating them.

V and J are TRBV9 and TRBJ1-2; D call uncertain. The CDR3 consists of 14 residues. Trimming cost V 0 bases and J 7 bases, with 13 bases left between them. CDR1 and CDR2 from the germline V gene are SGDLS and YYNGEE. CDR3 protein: CASSVAPGAGGYTF. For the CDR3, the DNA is TGTGCCAGCAGCGTAGCTCCGGGAGCTGGTGGCTACACCTTC.

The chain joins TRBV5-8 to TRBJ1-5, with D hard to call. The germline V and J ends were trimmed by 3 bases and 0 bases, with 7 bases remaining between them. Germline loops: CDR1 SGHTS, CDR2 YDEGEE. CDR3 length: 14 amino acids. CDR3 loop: CASSYELSNQPQHF. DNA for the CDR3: TGTGCCAGCAGCTATGAACTTAGCAATCAGCCCCAGCATTTT.

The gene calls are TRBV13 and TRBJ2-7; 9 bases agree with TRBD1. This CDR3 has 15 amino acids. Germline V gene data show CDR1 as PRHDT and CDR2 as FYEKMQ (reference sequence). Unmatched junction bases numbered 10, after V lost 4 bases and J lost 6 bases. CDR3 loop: CASSSTGQGDTEQYF. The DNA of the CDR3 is TGTGCCAGCAGCTCCACGGGACAGGGAGATACCGAGCAGTACTTC.

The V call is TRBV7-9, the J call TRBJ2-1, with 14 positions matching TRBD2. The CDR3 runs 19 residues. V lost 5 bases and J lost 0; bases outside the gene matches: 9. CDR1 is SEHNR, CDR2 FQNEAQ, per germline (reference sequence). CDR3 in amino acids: CASSLTGLAGESSYNEQFF. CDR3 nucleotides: TGTGCCAGCAGCCTTACGGGACTAGCGGGAGAGAGCTCCTACAATGAGCAGTTCTTC.

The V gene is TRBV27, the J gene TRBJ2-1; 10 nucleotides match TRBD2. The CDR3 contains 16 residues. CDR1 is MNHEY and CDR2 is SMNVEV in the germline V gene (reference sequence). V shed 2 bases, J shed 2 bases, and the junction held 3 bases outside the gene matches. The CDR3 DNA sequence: TGTGCCAGCAGTTTAGATACTAGCGGGGCCTACAATGAGCAGTTCTTC. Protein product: CASSLDTSGAYNEQFF.

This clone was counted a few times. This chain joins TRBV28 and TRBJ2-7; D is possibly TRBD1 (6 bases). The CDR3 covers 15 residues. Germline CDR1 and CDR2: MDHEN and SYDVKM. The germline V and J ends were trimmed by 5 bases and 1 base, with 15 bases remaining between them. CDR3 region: CASSEETGESYEQYF. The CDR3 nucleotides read TGTGCCAGCAGTGAGGAGACAGGAGAATCCTACGAGCAGTACTTC.

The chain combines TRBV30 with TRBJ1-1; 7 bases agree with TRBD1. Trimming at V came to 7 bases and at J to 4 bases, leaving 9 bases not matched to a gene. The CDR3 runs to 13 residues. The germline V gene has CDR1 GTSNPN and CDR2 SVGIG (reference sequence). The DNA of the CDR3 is TGTGCCTCCATGACAGGGTGGAGCACTGAAGCTTTCTTT. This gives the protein CASMTGWSTEAFF.

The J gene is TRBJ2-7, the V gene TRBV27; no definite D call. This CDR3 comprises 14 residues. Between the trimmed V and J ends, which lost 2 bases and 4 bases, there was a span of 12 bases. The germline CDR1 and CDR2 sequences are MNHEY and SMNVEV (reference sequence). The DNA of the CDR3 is TGTGCCAGCAGTTTAGCGGCTTCCACGTACGAGCAGTACTTC. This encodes CASSLAASTYEQYF.

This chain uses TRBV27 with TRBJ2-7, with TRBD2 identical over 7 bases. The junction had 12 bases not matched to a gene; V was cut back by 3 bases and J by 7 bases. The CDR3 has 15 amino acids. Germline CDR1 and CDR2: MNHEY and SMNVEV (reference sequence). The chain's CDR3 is CASSFSSAGKGEQYF. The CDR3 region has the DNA TGTGCCAGCAGTTTCTCATCAGCGGGAAAGGGAGAGCAGTACTTC.

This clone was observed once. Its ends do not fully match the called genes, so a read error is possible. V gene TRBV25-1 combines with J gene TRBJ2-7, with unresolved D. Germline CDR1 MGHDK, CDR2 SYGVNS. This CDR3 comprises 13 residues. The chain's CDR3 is CANSEERSYEQYF. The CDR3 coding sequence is TGTGCCAACAGTGAGGAGAGGTCCTACGAGCAGTACTTC.

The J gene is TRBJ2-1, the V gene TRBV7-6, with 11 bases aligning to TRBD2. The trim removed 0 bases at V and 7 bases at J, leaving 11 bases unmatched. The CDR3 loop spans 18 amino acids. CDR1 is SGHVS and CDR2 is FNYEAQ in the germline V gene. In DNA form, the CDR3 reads TGTGCCAGCAGCTTAGCGGGGGCACTAGCGGGAGTGGAGAATGAGCAGTTCTTC. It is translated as CASSLAGALAGVENEQFF.

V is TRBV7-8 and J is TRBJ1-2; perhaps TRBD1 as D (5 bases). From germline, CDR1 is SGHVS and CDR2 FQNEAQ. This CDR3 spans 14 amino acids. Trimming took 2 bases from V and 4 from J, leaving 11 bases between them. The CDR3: CASSLMGDSYGYTF. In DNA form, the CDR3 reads TGTGCCAGCAGCTTAATGGGCGACAGCTATGGCTACACCTTC.

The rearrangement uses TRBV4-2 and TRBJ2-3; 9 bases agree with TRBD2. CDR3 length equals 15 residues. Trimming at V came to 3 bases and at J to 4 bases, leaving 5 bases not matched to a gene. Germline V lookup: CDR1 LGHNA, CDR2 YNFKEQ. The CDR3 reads CASSHGSGGADTQYF. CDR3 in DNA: TGTGCCAGCAGCCACGGTAGCGGGGGTGCAGATACGCAGTATTTT.

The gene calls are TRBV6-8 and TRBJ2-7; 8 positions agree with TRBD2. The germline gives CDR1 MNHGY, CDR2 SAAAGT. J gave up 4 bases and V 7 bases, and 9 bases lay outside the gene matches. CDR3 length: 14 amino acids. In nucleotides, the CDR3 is TGTGCCAGCACTCCGATCGGACTAGCTTACGAGCAGTACTTC. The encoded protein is CASTPIGLAYEQYF.

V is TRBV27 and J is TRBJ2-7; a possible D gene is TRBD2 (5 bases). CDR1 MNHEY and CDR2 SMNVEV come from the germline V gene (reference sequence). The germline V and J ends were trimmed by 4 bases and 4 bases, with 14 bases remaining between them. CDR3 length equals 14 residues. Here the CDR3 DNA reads TGTGCCAGCAGTTACGCGGTTCGGGGTTACGAGCAGTACTTC. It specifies CASSYAVRGYEQYF.

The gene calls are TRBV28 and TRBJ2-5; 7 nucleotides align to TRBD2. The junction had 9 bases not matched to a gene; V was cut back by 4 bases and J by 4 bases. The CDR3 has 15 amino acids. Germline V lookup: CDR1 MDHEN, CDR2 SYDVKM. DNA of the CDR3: TGTGCCAGCAGTTCCTCAGGACTAGTTAGAGAGACCCAGTACTTC. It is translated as CASSSSGLVRETQYF.

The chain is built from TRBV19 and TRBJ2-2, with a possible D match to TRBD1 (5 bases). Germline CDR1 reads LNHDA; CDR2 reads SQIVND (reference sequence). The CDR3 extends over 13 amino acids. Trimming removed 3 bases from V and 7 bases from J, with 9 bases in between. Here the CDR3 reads CASSMAGIGELFF. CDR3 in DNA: TGTGCCAGTAGTATGGCAGGGATCGGGGAGCTGTTTTTT.

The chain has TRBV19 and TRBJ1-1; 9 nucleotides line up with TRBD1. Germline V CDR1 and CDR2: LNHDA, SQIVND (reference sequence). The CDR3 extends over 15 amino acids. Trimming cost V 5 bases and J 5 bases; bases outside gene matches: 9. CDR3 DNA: TGTGCCAGTAGTGCGGGACAGGGCGGGTTGACTGAAGCTTTCTTT. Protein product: CASSAGQGGLTEAFF.

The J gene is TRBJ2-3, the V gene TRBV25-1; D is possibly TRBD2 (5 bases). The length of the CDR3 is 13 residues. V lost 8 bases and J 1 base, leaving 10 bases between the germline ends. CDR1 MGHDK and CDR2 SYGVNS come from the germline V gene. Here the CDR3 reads CASRPAGTDTQYF. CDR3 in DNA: TGTGCCAGCCGACCAGCGGGCACAGATACGCAGTATTTT.